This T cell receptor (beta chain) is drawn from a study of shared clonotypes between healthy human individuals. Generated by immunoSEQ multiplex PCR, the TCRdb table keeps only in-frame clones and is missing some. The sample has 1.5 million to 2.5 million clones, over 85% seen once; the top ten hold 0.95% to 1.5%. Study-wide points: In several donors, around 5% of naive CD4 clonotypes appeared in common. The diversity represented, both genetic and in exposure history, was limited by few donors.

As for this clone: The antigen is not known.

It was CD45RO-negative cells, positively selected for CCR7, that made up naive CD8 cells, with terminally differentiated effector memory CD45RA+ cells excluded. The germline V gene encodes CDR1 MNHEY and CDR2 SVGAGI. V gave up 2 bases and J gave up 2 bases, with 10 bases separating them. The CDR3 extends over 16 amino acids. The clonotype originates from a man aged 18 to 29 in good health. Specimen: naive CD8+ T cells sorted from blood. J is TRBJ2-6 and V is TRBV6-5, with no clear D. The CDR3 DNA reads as TGTGCCAGCAGTTACGGTGTGAAGCCTGGGGCCAACGTCCTGACTTTC. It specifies CASSYGVKPGANVLTF.